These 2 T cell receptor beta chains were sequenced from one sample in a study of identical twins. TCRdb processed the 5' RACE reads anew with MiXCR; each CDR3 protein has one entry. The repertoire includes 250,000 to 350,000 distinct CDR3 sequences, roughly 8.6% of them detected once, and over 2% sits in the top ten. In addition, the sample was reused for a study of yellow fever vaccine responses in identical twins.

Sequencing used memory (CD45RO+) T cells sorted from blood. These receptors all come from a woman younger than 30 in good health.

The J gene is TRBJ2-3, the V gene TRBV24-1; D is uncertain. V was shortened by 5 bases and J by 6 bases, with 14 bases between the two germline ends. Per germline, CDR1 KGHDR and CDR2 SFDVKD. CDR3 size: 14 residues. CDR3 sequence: CATSVYGFGDTQYF. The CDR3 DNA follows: TGTGCCACCAGTGTGTATGGGTTTGGGGATACGCAGTATTTT.

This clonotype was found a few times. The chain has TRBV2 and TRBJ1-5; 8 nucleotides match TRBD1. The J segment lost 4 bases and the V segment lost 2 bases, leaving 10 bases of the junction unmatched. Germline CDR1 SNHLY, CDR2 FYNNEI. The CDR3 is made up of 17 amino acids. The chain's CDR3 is CASSERQGASKNQPQHF. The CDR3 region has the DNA TGTGCCAGCAGTGAAAGGCAGGGGGCAAGCAAAAATCAGCCCCAGCATTTT. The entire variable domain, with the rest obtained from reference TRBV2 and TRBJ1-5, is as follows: EPEVTQTPSHQVTQMGQEVILRCVPISNHLYFYWYRQILGQKVEFLVSFYNNEISEKSEIFDDQFSVERPDGSNFTLKIRSTKLEDSAMYFCASSERQGASKNQPQHFGDGTRLSIL.